Detailed here is one TCR beta chain. Antigen unknown. This sample stems from a study of cytomegalovirus exposure and HLA in healthy donors. Notes on the study in general: In a later analysis, a genetic analysis reported fewer productive-TCR N-insertions in an Asian-associated ancestry cluster than the cohort average. HLA-A and HLA-B allele assignments for most subjects were reportedly predicted accurately using TCR beta sequences.

It was with 60 Vbeta and 13 Jbeta primers that the PCR ran. Libraries were prepared by immunoSEQ multiplex PCR; TCRdb keeps only in-frame clonotypes and omits some of them. The sample contains roughly 100,000 clones, roughly three quarters of which appear only once. The CDR3 length is 14 residues. The germline V gene encodes CDR1 MNHEY and CDR2 SMNVEV (reference sequence). V lost 7 bases, J lost 0 bases, and 7 bases lay in between. This clonotype was obtained from a male donor in good health and CMV-seropositive. The V and J genes are TRBV27 and TRBJ1-6; D unclear. Sequencing was done on a sample of PBMCs. DNA of the CDR3: TGTGCCAGCAAATGGAGCTCCTATAATTCACCCCTCCACTTT. This translates into CASKWSSYNSPLHF.